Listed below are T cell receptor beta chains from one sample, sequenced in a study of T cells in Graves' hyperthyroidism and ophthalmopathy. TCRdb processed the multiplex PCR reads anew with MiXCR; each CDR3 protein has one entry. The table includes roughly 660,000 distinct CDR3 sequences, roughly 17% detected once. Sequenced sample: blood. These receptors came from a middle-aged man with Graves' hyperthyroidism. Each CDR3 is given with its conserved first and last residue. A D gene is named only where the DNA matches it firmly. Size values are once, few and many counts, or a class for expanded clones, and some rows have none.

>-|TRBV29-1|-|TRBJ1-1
TGCAGCGCCGTAAAGGGGCAGGGGCCCCCTGAAGCTTTCTTT
CSAVKGQGPPEAFF
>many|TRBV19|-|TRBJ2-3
TGTGCCAGCCGTACCCTCAGCTCCACAGATACGCAGTATTTT
CASRTLSSTDTQYF
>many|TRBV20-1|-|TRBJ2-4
TGCAGTGCTAGAGTGGGAACCAAAAACATTCAGTACTTC
CSARVGTKNIQYF
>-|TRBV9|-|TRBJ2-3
TGTGCCAGCAGCGTAGGGCAGCGGGTTGGGGATACGCAGTATTTT
CASSVGQRVGDTQYF
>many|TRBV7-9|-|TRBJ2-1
TGTGCCAGCAGCTTGCGGCCCAATCCTAGGGATGAGCAGTTCTTC
CASSLRPNPRDEQFF
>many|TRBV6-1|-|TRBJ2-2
TGTGCCAGCAGTGAAGAGTTAGTGGCGTACGTCGGGGAGCTGTTTTTT
CASSEELVAYVGELFF
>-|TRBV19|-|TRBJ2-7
TGTGCCAGTAAAGGGTACGACGAGCAGTACTTC
CASKGYDEQYF
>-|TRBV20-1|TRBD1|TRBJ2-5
TGCAGTCTGAGACAGGGGGCTTATCAAGAGACCCAGTACTTC
CSLRQGAYQETQYF
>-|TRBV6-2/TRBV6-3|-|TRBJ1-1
TGTGCCAGCAGTTACTCGAGCCGATCGTTGAACACTGAAGCTTTCTTT
CASSYSSRSLNTEAFF
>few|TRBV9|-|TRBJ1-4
TGTGCCAGCAGCGTAGATTCAGGGAAAAATGAAAAACTGTTTTTT
CASSVDSGKNEKLFF
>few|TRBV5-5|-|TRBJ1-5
TGTGCCAGCAGCTTAGGTGAGTGGCAGGAAAATCAGCCCCAGCATTTT
CASSLGEWQENQPQHF
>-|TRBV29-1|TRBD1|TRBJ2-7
TGCAGCGTTGAAATTCAAAGGGGGCTGGCCTACGAGCAGTACTTC
CSVEIQRGLAYEQYF
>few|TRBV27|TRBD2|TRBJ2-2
TGTGCCAGCAGTACCTTAGTGGGACTAGCAACCGGGGAGCTGTTTTTT
CASSTLVGLATGELFF
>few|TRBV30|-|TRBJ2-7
TGTGCCTGGAACCGTCTCCACGAGCAGTACTTC
CAWNRLHEQYF
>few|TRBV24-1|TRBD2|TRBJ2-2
TGTGCCACCAGTGATATACCTAGCGGGAGAGACACCGGGGAGCTGTTTTTT
CATSDIPSGRDTGELFF
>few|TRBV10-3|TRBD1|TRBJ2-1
TGTGCAGTAGGGGACAGCTCCTACAATGAGCAGTTCTTC
CAVGDSSYNEQFF
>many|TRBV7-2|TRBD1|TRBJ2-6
TGTGCCAGCAGCTATACAGGGGATGCCTCTGGGGCCAACGTCCTGACTTTC
CASSYTGDASGANVLTF
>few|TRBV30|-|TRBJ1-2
TGTGCCTGGAGGGAAGTCAGGGTCGCCTATGGCTACACCTTC
CAWREVRVAYGYTF
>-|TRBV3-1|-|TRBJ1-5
TGTGCCAGCAGCCAAGTGGGAGTGCATCAGCCCCAGCATTTT
CASSQVGVHQPQHF
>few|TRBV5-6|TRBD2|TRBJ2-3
TGTGCCAGCAGCATTAGATGGACTAGCGGTAGCACAGATACGCAGTATTTT
CASSIRWTSGSTDTQYF
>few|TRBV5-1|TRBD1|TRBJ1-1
TGCGCCAGCAGTATACAGGGGGCGAACACTGAAGCTTTCTTT
CASSIQGANTEAFF
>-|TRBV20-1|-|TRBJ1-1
TGCAGTGCTAGTCCCGGGAACACTGAAGCTTTCTTT
CSASPGNTEAFF
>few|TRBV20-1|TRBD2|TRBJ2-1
TGCAGTGATCTTCCACCGGGACTAGCGGGAGCCCTTCCCTCCTACAATGAGCAGTTCTTC
CSDLPPGLAGALPSYNEQFF
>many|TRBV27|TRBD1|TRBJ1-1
TGTGCCAGCAGTTTATCTGGGCGCTTGGAGACAGGGATAACTGAAGCTTTCTTT
CASSLSGRLETGITEAFF
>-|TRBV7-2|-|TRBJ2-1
TGTGCCAGCAGCCGATATGGGGACTCAATAGCAGACAATGAGCAGTTCTTC
CASSRYGDSIADNEQFF
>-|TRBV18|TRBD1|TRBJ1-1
TGTGCCAGCTCAACACAGGGGAAGCTTCCGAACACTGAAGCTTTCTTT
CASSTQGKLPNTEAFF
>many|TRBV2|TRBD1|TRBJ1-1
TGTGCCAGCGAAAAACAGGGGTCTGAAGCTTTCTTT
CASEKQGSEAFF
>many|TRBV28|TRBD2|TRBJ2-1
TGTGCCAGCAGTTTCGGGACTAGCGGGAATGAGCAGTTCTTC
CASSFGTSGNEQFF
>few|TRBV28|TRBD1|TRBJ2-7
TGTGCCAGCAGAAGAGACAGGGGGCTAAAAGAGCAGTACTTC
CASRRDRGLKEQYF
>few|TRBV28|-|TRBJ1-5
TGTGCCAGCAGCAAAGCTGAAGGATATAATCAGCCCCAGCATTTT
CASSKAEGYNQPQHF
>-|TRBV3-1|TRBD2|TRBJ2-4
TGTGCCAGCAGCCCGACTAGCGGGAGTGTGGGAAACATTCAGTACTTC
CASSPTSGSVGNIQYF
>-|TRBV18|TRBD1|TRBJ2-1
TGTGCCAGCTCACCACCGGCCAGGGGGCGGAACAATGAGCAGTTCTTC
CASSPPARGRNNEQFF
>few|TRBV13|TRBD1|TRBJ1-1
TGTGCCAGCAGCTTAGCGGCAGGGGGATTTCGCAACACTGAAGCTTTCTTT
CASSLAAGGFRNTEAFF
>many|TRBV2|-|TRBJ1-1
TGTGCCAGCAAATCGGACAGGAACACTGAAGCTTTCTTT
CASKSDRNTEAFF
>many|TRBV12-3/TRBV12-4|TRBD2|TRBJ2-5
TGTGCCAGCAGGCTAGCGGGAGGGCAAGAGACCCAGTACTTC
CASRLAGGQETQYF
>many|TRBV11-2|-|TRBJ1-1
TGTGGTGTGGGGGGGTCTGACCTGAACACTGAAGCTTTCTTT
CGVGGSDLNTEAFF
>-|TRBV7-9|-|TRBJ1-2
TGTGCCAGCAGCACGGCGCCGGGTGGCTATGGCTACACCTTC
CASSTAPGGYGYTF
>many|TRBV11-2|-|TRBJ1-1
TGTGCCAGCAGCTTAAAATGGATACAGAACAACACTGAAGCTTTCTTT
CASSLKWIQNNTEAFF
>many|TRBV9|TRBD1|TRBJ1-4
TGTGCCAGCAGCGTGAGCCCAGGACAGGGCAATGAAAAACTGTTTTTT
CASSVSPGQGNEKLFF
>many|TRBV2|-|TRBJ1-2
TGTGCCAGCAGCTCTCTCGGGGGCTACACCTTC
CASSSLGGYTF
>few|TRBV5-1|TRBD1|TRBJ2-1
TGCGCCAGCATCGCCTTGGGGGCAGGGGGTAGATATGAGCAGTTCTTC
CASIALGAGGRYEQFF
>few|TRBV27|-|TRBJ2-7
TGTGCCAGCAGCCCGGACGAGACAAGATTCTACGAGCAGTACTTC
CASSPDETRFYEQYF
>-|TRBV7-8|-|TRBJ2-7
TGTGCCAGCAGCTTAGGGGCGGACAGCTCCTACGAGCAGTACTTC
CASSLGADSSYEQYF
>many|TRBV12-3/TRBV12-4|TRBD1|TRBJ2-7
TGTGCCAGCAGTTTTGGCCAGGGGGTCTCCTACGAGCAGTACTTC
CASSFGQGVSYEQYF
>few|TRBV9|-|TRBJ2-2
TGTGCCAGCAGCGGAGAGTGGGGTAGCACCGGGGAGCTGTTTTTT
CASSGEWGSTGELFF
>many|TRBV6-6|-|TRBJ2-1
TGTGCCAGCAGTTACCTACGGGGCGCCTACAATGAGCAGTTCTTC
CASSYLRGAYNEQFF
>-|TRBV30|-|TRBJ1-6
TGTGCCTGGAGTTGGGGTCCAGGGAATAATTCACCCCTCCACTTT
CAWSWGPGNNSPLHF
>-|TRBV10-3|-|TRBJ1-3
TGTGCCATCAGTGAGTCGACAGGCTCTTGGAACTTCTCTGGAAACACCATATATTTT
CAISESTGSWNFSGNTIYF
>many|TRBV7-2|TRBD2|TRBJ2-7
TGTGCCAGCAGCTCAAAAACAGCCGGACTAGCGGCAAGCTCCTACGAGCAGTACTTC
CASSSKTAGLAASSYEQYF
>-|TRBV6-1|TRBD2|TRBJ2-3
TGTGCCAGCGTTTCGACTAGCGGATACACAGATACGCAGTATTTT
CASVSTSGYTDTQYF
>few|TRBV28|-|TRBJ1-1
TGTGCCAGCAGTATCGCGGGGACTGAAGCTTTCTTT
CASSIAGTEAFF
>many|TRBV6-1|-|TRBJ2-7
TGTGCCAGCAGTGAATTTGTGGAGCAACTGGACTCCTCACTCTACGAGCAGTACTTC
CASSEFVEQLDSSLYEQYF